This T cell receptor (beta chain) was retrieved from a study of blood T cell repertoires in COVID-19. Whole-study context: Researchers got acute and convalescent COVID-19 samples from the United States, Italy and Spain. T cells, B-cell-depleted T cells, or PBMCs supplied cDNA or gDNA.

Per the original methods: For nucleated cells, counts were estimated from reference gene primer amplification. Generated by immunoSEQ multiplex PCR, the TCRdb table keeps only in-frame clones and is missing some. From that table come the V and J calls and clone size; the DNA was used to work out D and trimming. The table has more than 200,000 clones, roughly 85% seen once. V lost 0 bases and J lost 0; bases outside the gene matches: 6. This CDR3 has 20 residues. CDR1 is LGHNA, CDR2 YSLEER, per germline. The genes are TRBV4-3 and TRBJ2-3; 16 bases fit TRBD2. Sequenced material: peripheral blood. The origin of this receptor is a woman aged 70-85 years with active or convalescent COVID-19. The CDR3 loop reads CASSQDPGTSGGVSTDTQYF. The CDR3 DNA reads as TGCGCCAGCAGCCAAGATCCCGGGACTAGCGGGGGGGTTAGCACAGATACGCAGTATTTT.